The sequence of this TCR beta chain was determined in a study of cytomegalovirus exposure and HLA in healthy donors. Regarding the study as a whole: Most TCR beta V segments were productive about 87% or about 30% of the time in an earlier analysis.

Regarding this clone: Its antigen remains unknown.

CDR3 length equals 15 residues. V was clipped by 0 bases and J by 4 bases, with 12 bases between them. The germline gives CDR1 LGHNT, CDR2 FRNRAP. PCR was performed using 60 Vbeta and 13 Jbeta primers. The protocol was immunoSEQ multiplex PCR, while the TCRdb copy is restricted to in-frame clones and leaves out a portion. The sample has approximately 40,000 clones. Sequenced sample: PBMCs. The clonotype comes from a woman between 25 and 40 years old in good health and CMV-seronegative. This chain connects TRBV12-5 to TRBJ1-2; D remains ambiguous. The CDR3 sequence: CASGLVLGSSYGYTF. CDR3 bases: TGTGCTAGTGGTTTGGTACTGGGCAGTTCCTATGGCTACACCTTC.